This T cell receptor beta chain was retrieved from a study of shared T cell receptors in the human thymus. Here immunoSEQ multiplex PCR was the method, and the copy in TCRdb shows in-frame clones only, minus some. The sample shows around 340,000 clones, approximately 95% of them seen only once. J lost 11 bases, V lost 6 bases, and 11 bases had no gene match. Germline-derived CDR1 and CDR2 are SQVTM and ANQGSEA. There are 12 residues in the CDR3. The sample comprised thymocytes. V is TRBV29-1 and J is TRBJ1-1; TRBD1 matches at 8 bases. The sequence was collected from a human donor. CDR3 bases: TGCAGCGTAGGACAGGGATGGGGGGGTGCTTTCTTT. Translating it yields CSVGQGWGGAFF.